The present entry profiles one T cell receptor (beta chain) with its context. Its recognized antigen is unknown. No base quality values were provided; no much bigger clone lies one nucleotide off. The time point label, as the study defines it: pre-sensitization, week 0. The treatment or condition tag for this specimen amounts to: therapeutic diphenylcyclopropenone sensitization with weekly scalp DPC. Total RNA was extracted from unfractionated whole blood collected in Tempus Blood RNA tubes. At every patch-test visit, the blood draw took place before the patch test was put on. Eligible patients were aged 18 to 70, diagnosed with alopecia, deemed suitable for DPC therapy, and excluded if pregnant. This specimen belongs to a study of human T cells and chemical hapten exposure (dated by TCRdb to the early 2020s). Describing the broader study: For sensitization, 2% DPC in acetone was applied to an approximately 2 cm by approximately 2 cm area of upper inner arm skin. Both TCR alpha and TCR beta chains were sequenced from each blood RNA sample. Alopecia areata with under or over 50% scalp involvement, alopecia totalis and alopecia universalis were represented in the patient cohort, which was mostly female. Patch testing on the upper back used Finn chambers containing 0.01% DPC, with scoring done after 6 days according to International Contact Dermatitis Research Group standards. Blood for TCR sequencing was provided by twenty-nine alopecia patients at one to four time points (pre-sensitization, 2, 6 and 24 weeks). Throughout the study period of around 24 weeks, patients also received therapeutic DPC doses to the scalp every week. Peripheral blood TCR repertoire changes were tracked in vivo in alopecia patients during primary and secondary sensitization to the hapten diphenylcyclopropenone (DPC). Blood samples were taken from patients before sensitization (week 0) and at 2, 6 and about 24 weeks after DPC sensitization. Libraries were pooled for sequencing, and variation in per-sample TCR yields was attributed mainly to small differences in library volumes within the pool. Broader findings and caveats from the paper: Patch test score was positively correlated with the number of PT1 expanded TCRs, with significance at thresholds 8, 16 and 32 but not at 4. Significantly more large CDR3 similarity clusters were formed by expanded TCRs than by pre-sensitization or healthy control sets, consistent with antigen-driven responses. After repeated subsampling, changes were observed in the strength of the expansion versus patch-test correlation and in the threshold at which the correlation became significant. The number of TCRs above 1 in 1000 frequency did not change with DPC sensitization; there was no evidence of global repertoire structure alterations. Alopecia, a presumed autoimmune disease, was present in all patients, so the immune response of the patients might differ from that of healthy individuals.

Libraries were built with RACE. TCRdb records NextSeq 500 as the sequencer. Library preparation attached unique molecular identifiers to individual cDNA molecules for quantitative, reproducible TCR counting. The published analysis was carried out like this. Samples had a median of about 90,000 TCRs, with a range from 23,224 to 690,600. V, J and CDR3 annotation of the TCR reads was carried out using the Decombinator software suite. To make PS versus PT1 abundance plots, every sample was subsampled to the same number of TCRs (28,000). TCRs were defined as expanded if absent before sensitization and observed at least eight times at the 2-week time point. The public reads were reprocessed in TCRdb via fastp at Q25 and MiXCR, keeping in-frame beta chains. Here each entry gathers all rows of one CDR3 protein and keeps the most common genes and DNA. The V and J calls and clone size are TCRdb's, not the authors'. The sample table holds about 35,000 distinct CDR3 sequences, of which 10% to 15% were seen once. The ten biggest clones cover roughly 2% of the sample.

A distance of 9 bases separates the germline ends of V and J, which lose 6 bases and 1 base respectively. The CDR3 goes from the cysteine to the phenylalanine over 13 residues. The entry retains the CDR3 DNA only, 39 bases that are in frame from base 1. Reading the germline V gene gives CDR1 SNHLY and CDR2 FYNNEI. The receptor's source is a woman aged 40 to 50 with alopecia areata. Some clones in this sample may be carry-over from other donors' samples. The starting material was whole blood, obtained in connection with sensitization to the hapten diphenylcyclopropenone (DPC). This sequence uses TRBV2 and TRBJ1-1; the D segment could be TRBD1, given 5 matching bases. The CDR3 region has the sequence CASSNDRNTEAFF. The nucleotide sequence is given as TGTGCCAGCAGCAATGACAGGAACACTGAAGCTTTCTTT.